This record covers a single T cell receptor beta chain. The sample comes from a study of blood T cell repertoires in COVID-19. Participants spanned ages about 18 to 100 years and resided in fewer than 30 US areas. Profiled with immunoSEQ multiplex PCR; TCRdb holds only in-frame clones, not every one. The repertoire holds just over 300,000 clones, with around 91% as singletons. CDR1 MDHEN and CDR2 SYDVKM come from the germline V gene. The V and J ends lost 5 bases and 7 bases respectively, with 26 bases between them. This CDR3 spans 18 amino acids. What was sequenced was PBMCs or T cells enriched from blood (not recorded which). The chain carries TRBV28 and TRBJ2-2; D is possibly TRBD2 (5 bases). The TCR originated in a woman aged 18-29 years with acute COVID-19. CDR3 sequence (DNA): TGTGCCAGCAGTCCCCCCCCCGGTCTCTACACTAGGGACGGGGAGCTGTTTTTT. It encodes CASSPPPGLYTRDGELFF.